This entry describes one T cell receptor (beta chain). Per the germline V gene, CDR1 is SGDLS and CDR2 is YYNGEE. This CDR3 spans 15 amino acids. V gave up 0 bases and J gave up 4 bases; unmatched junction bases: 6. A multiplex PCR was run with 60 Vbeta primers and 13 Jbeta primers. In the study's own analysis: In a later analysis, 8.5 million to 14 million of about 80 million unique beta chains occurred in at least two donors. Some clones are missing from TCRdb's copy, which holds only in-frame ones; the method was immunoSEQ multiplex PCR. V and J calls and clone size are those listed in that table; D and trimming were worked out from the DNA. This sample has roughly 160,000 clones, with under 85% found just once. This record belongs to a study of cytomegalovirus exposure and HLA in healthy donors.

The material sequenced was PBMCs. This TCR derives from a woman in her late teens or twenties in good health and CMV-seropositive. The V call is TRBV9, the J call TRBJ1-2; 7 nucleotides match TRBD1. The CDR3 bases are TGTGCCAGCAGCGTAGGAACAGGGGCCGCCTATGGCTACACCTTC. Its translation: CASSVGTGAAYGYTF.